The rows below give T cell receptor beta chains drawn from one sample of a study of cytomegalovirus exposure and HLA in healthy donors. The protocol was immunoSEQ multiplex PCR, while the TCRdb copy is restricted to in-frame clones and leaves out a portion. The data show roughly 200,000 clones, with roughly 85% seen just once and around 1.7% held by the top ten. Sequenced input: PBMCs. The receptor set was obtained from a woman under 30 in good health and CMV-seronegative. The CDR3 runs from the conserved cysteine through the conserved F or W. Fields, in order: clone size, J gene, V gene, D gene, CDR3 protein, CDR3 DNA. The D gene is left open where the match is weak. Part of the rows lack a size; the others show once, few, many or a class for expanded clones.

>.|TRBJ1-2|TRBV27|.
CASSLTGAPTGYTF
TGTGCCAGCAGTTTAACGGGTGCCCCAACTGGCTACACCTTC
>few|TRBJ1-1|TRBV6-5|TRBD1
CASSWGQGNTEAFF
TGTGCCAGCAGTTGGGGACAGGGGAACACTGAAGCTTTCTTT
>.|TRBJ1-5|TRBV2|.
CASRDRSVQHF
TGTGCCAGCAGGGACAGAAGTGTCCAGCATTTT
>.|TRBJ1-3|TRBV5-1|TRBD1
CASSLGTGGGNTIYF
TGCGCCAGCAGCCTAGGGACAGGGGGCGGAAACACCATATATTTT
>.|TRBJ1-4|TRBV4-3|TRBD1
CASSQGTGGNEKLFF
TGCGCCAGCAGCCAAGGGACAGGGGGGAATGAAAAACTGTTTTTT
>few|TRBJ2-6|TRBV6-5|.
CASSYVVDSGANVLTF
TGTGCCAGCAGTTACGTAGTCGACTCTGGGGCCAACGTCCTGACTTTC
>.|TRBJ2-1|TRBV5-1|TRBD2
CASSWTSGSSYNEQFF
TGCGCCAGCAGCTGGACTAGCGGGAGCTCCTACAATGAGCAGTTCTTC
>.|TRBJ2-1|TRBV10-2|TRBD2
CASSISGDVHNEQFF
TGCGCCAGCAGCATTAGCGGGGACGTCCACAATGAGCAGTTCTTC
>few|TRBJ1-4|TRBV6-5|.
CASSYESNEKLFF
TGTGCCAGCAGTTATGAGTCTAATGAAAAACTGTTTTTT
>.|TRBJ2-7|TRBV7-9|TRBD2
CASSLAGGAYEQYF
TGTGCCAGCAGCTTAGCGGGAGGGGCCTACGAGCAGTACTTC
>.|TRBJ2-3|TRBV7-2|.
CASSLDGGGSTDTQYF
TGTGCCAGCAGCTTAGATGGGGGAGGAAGCACAGATACGCAGTATTTT
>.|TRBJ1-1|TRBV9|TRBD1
CASSVGRGRDTEAFF
TGTGCCAGCAGCGTAGGCAGGGGGCGAGACACTGAAGCTTTCTTT
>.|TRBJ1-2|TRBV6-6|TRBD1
CASSYPGTGVYGYTF
TGTGCCAGCAGTTACCCCGGGACAGGGGTCTATGGCTACACCTTC
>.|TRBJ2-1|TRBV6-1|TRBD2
CASSDGTTGEQFF
TGTGCCAGCAGTGACGGGACTACGGGTGAGCAGTTCTTC
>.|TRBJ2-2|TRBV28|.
CASSLTRTGELFF
TGTGCCAGCAGTCTCACCCGGACCGGGGAGCTGTTTTTT
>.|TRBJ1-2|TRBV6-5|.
CASSRQEDYGYTF
TGTGCCAGCAGCCGACAGGAAGACTATGGCTACACCTTC
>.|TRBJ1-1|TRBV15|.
CATSRDPRLAFF
TGTGCCACCAGCAGAGATCCCCGGTTGGCTTTCTTT
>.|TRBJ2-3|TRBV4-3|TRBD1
CASSQDRASTDTQYF
TGCGCCAGCAGCCAGGACAGGGCTAGCACAGATACGCAGTATTTT
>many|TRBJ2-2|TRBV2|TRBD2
CASSLGRETGELFF
TGTGCCAGCAGCCTAGGGAGGGAGACCGGGGAGCTGTTTTTT
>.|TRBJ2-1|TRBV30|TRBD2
CAWIAGGSYNEQFF
TGTGCCTGGATAGCGGGAGGGTCCTACAATGAGCAGTTCTTC
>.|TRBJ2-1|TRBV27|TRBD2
CASSLPETSGRDEQFF
TGTGCCAGCAGTTTACCCGAGACTAGCGGGAGGGATGAGCAGTTCTTC
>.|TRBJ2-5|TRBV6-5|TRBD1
CASRPGTGSMQTQYF
TGTGCCAGCAGACCCGGGACAGGGAGTATGCAGACCCAGTACTTC
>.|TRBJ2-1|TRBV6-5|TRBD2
CASIDPGGNEQFF
TGTGCCAGCATCGATCCGGGGGGCAATGAGCAGTTCTTC
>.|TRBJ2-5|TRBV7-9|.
CASSPVLETQYF
TGTGCCAGCAGCCCCGTATTAGAGACCCAGTACTTC
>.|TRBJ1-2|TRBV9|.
CASSVDRARSNGGYTF
TGTGCCAGCAGCGTAGACAGGGCGCGTTCTAACGGTGGCTACACCTTC
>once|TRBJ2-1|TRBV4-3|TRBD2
CASSHTSGRVVVSYNEQFF
TGCGCCAGCAGCCACACTAGCGGGAGGGTCGTAGTTTCCTACAATGAGCAGTTCTTC
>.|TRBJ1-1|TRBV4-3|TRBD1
CASSQESRTGGCEAFF
TGCGCCAGCAGCCAAGAATCTAGGACAGGGGGCTGTGAAGCTTTCTTT
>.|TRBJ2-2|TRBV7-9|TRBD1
CASSDDRASGELFF
TGTGCCAGCAGCGACGACAGGGCGTCCGGGGAGCTGTTTTTT
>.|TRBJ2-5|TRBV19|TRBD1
CASSSLFTGTGGETQYF
TGTGCCAGTAGTAGTTTGTTTACCGGGACAGGGGGTGAGACCCAGTACTTC
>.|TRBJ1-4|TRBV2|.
CASSEARDHNEKLFF
TGTGCCAGCAGTGAAGCAAGAGATCATAATGAAAAACTGTTTTTT
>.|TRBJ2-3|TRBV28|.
CASRLPGTRKDTQYF
TGTGCCAGCAGGCTTCCCGGGACAAGGAAAGATACGCAGTATTTT
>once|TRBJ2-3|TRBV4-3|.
CASSQEAGSDTQYF
TGCGCCAGCAGCCAAGAAGCAGGGTCAGATACGCAGTATTTT
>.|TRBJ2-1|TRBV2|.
CASSGPSDRSYNEQFF
TGTGCCAGCAGTGGGCCTAGCGATCGCTCCTACAATGAGCAGTTCTTC
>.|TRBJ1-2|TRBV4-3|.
CASSQGGSYGYTF
TGCGCCAGCAGCCAAGGGGGCAGCTATGGCTACACCTTC
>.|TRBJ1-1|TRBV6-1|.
CASSSPTGNTEAFF
TGTGCCAGCAGTTCCCCGACAGGGAACACTGAAGCTTTCTTT
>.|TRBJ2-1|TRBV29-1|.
CSVVSLSGATNEQFF
TGCAGCGTCGTAAGTTTGAGCGGAGCCACTAATGAGCAGTTCTTC
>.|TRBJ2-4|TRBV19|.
CASSIVEGGGAKNIQYF
TGTGCCAGTAGTATAGTGGAGGGAGGGGGAGCCAAAAACATTCAGTACTTC
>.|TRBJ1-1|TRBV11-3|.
CASSPPQAGKKNTEAFF
TGTGCCAGCAGCCCCCCTCAGGCAGGGAAAAAGAACACTGAAGCTTTCTTT
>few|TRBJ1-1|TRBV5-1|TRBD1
CASSFDRAEAFF
TGCGCCAGCAGCTTTGACAGGGCTGAAGCTTTCTTT
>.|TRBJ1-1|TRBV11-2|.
CASRFQENTEAFF
TGTGCCAGCAGGTTTCAGGAGAACACTGAAGCTTTCTTT
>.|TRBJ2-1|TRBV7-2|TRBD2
CASSLAYGRANNEQFF
TGTGCCAGCAGCTTAGCGTACGGGAGGGCGAACAATGAGCAGTTCTTC
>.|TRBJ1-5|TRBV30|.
CAWSVGRGYQPQHF
TGTGCCTGGAGTGTAGGCAGGGGATATCAGCCCCAGCATTTT
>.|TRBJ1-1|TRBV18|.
CASSRLIVWGETEAFF
TGTGCCAGCTCACGCTTAATAGTGTGGGGAGAGACTGAAGCTTTCTTT
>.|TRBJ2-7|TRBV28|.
CATYGTWEQYF
TGTGCCACCTACGGGACATGGGAGCAGTACTTC
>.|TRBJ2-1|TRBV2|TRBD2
CASRVTSVGSYNEQFF
TGTGCCAGCAGAGTTACTAGCGTCGGTTCCTACAATGAGCAGTTCTTC
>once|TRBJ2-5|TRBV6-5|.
CASSYSGRGIETQYF
TGTGCCAGCAGTTACTCGGGCAGGGGTATCGAGACCCAGTACTTC